This record covers a single T cell receptor (beta chain). The antigen is not known. The sample is drawn from a study of cytomegalovirus exposure and HLA in healthy donors. General observations from the study: Per a later analysis, HLA-associated TCR beta chains showed more clonal expansion than other, equally common TCR beta chains. The availability of immune exposure information extended only to CMV serostatus.

Use of 60 Vbeta and 13 Jbeta primers characterized the PCR. Per the authors' pipeline: Unique TCR beta chains numbered around 75 million in a later analysis, with roughly 11 million shared. Clones were read by immunoSEQ multiplex PCR, and TCRdb kept only the in-frame ones, dropping some. V and J calls and clone size are as listed in that table; D and trimming were resolved from the DNA. The sample has about 35,000 clones; around 84% are singletons. The donors were healthy bone marrow donors. This CDR3 is 15 amino acids long. CDR1 LNHDA and CDR2 SQIVND come from the germline V gene (reference sequence). Trimming shortened V by 5 bases and J by 4 bases, and 17 bases separated the two germline ends.

The TCR sequence derives from a woman in her late teens or twenties in good health and CMV-seronegative. Sequencing was done on a sample of PBMCs. The J gene is TRBJ1-1, the V gene TRBV19; tentatively, D is TRBD1 (5 bases). DNA for the CDR3: TGTGCCAGTAGTCCCTCCCAGGGTGGTGGCACTGAAGCTTTCTTT. Translation gives CASSPSQGGGTEAFF.